These T cell receptor beta chains were read from a single sample in a study of blood T cells in healthy people across ages. TCRdb re-called the 5' RACE reads through MiXCR, storing one row per CDR3 protein. The sample records some 1.5 million distinct CDR3 sequences, roughly 43% being singletons. The specimen was blood. The receptors were gathered from a woman aged 18-29 years in good health. Both conserved end residues are part of each CDR3. A D gene is named only where the DNA matches it firmly. Clone size, where shown, is once, few, many, or a class for clones that have expanded.

length: 15; size: NA; V: TRBV2; J: TRBJ2-7; D: TRBD1; DNA: TGTGCCAGCAGTGCACGGGACAGGTTTAATTACGAGCAGTACTTC; CDR3: CASSARDRFNYEQYF
length: 12; size: NA; V: TRBV20-1; J: TRBJ1-2; D: NA; DNA: TGCAGTGCTACAAAGTCATACTATGGCTACACCTTC; CDR3: CSATKSYYGYTF
length: 16; size: NA; V: TRBV7-9; J: TRBJ2-7; D: TRBD1; DNA: TGTGCCAGCAGCTTAGTCTCGGGACAGGACGCCTATGAGCAGTACTTC; CDR3: CASSLVSGQDAYEQYF
length: 14; size: NA; V: TRBV7-9; J: TRBJ1-4; D: NA; DNA: TGTGCCAGCAGCGTAAGCAGGGGAGGGGAGAAACTGTTTTTT; CDR3: CASSVSRGGEKLFF
length: 13; size: NA; V: TRBV6-2/TRBV6-3; J: TRBJ2-7; D: TRBD2; DNA: TGTGCCAGCGGAGCGGGGTTCTCCTACGAGCAGTACTTC; CDR3: CASGAGFSYEQYF
length: 14; size: few; V: TRBV2; J: TRBJ2-1; D: NA; DNA: TGTGCCAGCCAGTCGAGGAGCTCCTACAATGAGCAGTTCTTC; CDR3: CASQSRSSYNEQFF
length: 15; size: NA; V: TRBV5-1; J: TRBJ2-5; D: TRBD2; DNA: TGCGCCAGCAGCTTTATAGCGGGAGGCCACAATGAGCAGTACTTC; CDR3: CASSFIAGGHNEQYF
length: 14; size: NA; V: TRBV2; J: TRBJ2-7; D: TRBD2; DNA: TGTGCCAGCAGTACCCCGGGGGGGGGCTACGAGCAGTACTTC; CDR3: CASSTPGGGYEQYF
length: 14; size: few; V: TRBV18; J: TRBJ1-4; D: NA; DNA: TGTGCCAGCTCAACAAATCGGGGGGATGAAAAACTGTTTTTT; CDR3: CASSTNRGDEKLFF
length: 18; size: NA; V: TRBV6-1; J: TRBJ2-6; D: TRBD1; DNA: TGTGCCAGCAGTGAATACCACAGGGGCCTGTCTGGGGCCAACGTCCTGACTTTC; CDR3: CASSEYHRGLSGANVLTF
length: 17; size: NA; V: TRBV25-1; J: TRBJ2-5; D: TRBD1; DNA: TGTGCCAGCAGTGAAACCTCGAAGGGACAGCTAAAAGAGACCCAGTACTTC; CDR3: CASSETSKGQLKETQYF
length: 14; size: few; V: TRBV27; J: TRBJ2-7; D: TRBD2; DNA: TGTGCCAGCAGTTTTGAGCGGGAGGCTTACGAGCAGTACTTC; CDR3: CASSFEREAYEQYF
length: 15; size: NA; V: TRBV30; J: TRBJ1-2; D: TRBD1; DNA: TGTGCCTGGAATCTACAGGGGGTTCCTAACTATGGCTACACCTTC; CDR3: CAWNLQGVPNYGYTF
length: 20; size: NA; V: TRBV12-3/TRBV12-4; J: TRBJ2-1; D: TRBD2; DNA: TGTGCCAGCAGTTCCGGACTAGGGGACTGGGGAATCAGCTCCTACAATGAGCTGTTCTTC; CDR3: CASSSGLGDWGISSYNELFF
length: 16; size: few; V: TRBV25-1; J: TRBJ2-3; D: TRBD2; DNA: TGTGCCAGCACCCAACCGGGGGGGGACCACACAGATACGCAGTATTTT; CDR3: CASTQPGGDHTDTQYF
length: 15; size: NA; V: TRBV7-2; J: TRBJ1-5; D: NA; DNA: TGTGCCGGCAGCTTAGTCTGGGGTAGCAATCAGCCCCAGCATTTT; CDR3: CAGSLVWGSNQPQHF
length: 17; size: NA; V: TRBV12-3/TRBV12-4; J: TRBJ2-7; D: TRBD2; DNA: TGTGCCAGCAGTTTAGGGGCTAGCGGGATCTCCTACAATGAGCAGTACTTC; CDR3: CASSLGASGISYNEQYF
length: 15; size: NA; V: TRBV5-6; J: TRBJ2-3; D: NA; DNA: TGTGCCAGCGAAAAGAGCAGGACACCCACAGATACGCAGTATTTT; CDR3: CASEKSRTPTDTQYF
length: 13; size: NA; V: TRBV5-1; J: TRBJ2-5; D: NA; DNA: TGCGCCAGCAGCTTAGGGGATTTCAAGACCCAGTACTTC; CDR3: CASSLGDFKTQYF
length: 15; size: few; V: TRBV29-1; J: TRBJ1-4; D: TRBD1; DNA: TGCAGCGTGGCCGGGACAGGGGCTTTCACAGAAAAACTGTTTTTT; CDR3: CSVAGTGAFTEKLFF
length: 15; size: few; V: TRBV9; J: TRBJ2-1; D: NA; DNA: TGTGCCAGCAGCGTAGCCGCGGACTCCTACAATGAGCAGTTCTTC; CDR3: CASSVAADSYNEQFF
length: 14; size: NA; V: TRBV9; J: TRBJ2-3; D: NA; DNA: TGTGCCAGCAGCGGAGGGGTCAACTCGGATACGCAGTATTTT; CDR3: CASSGGVNSDTQYF
length: 15; size: NA; V: TRBV12-3/TRBV12-4; J: TRBJ1-4; D: TRBD1; DNA: TGTGCCAGCAGTGGGACAGGGTTGTCTAATGAAAAACTGTTTTTT; CDR3: CASSGTGLSNEKLFF
length: 12; size: many; V: TRBV6-6; J: TRBJ2-5; D: NA; DNA: TGTGCCAGCAGTCCAATCGGGGAGACCCAGTACTTC; CDR3: CASSPIGETQYF
length: 17; size: NA; V: TRBV12-5; J: TRBJ2-6; D: TRBD1; DNA: TGTGCTAGTCACCTCTACAGGGGAATAAGTGGGGCCAACGTCCTGACTTTC; CDR3: CASHLYRGISGANVLTF
length: 13; size: NA; V: TRBV6-2/TRBV6-3; J: TRBJ1-2; D: NA; DNA: TGTGCCAGCAGTTACGCGACAGTCGATGGCTACACCTTC; CDR3: CASSYATVDGYTF
length: 13; size: NA; V: TRBV29-1; J: TRBJ2-7; D: NA; DNA: TGCAGCGTTGCGGGACGGATAACCTACGAGCAGTACTTC; CDR3: CSVAGRITYEQYF
length: 12; size: NA; V: TRBV6-2/TRBV6-3; J: TRBJ2-5; D: NA; DNA: TGTGCCAGCAGCAGCCGGGTACGATGGCAGTACTTC; CDR3: CASSSRVRWQYF
length: 16; size: few; V: TRBV20-1; J: TRBJ2-5; D: TRBD1; DNA: TGCAGTGCTGATGGTTGGACAGGGGGCGTTGGGAATGAGCAGTACTTC; CDR3: CSADGWTGGVGNEQYF
length: 11; size: NA; V: TRBV20-1; J: TRBJ1-1; D: NA; DNA: TGCAGTGCTAGAGATCGGGGGGCAGCTTTCTTT; CDR3: CSARDRGAAFF
length: 15; size: few; V: TRBV7-3; J: TRBJ2-1; D: TRBD1; DNA: TGTGCCAGCAGCTTCGACAGGGGGCGATCCAATGAGCAGTTCTTC; CDR3: CASSFDRGRSNEQFF
length: 15; size: NA; V: TRBV7-6; J: TRBJ2-3; D: TRBD2; DNA: TGTGCCAGCAGTCGAAGCGGGGGGGCTTTGGATACGCAGTATTTT; CDR3: CASSRSGGALDTQYF